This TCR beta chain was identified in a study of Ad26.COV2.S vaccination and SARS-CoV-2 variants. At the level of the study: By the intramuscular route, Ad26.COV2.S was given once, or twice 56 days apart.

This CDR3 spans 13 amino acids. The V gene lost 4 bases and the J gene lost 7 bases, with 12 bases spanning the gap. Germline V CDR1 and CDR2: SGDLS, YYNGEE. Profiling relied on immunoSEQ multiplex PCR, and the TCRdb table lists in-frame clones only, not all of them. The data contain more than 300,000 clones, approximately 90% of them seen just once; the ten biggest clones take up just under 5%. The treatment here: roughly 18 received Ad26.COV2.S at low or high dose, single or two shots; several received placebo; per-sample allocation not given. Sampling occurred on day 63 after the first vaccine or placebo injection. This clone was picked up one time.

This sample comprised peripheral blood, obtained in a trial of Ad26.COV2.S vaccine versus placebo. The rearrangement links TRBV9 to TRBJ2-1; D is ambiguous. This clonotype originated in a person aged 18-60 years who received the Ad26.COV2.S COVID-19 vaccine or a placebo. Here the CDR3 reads CASSPQGWNEQFF. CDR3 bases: TGTGCCAGCAGCCCCCAAGGTTGGAATGAGCAGTTCTTC.